This T cell receptor beta chain was identified during a study of T cells in localized non-small cell lung cancer. Regarding the study as a whole: It remains possible that heterogeneity exists, since only one tumor region was sequenced. A median of about 58 of the top 100 tumor clones appeared in adjacent lung, which was paired and uninvolved. Of the tissues analyzed, uninvolved adjacent lung showed maximal T cell clonality, greater than tumor.

Produced via immunoSEQ multiplex PCR; TCRdb's table is partial and in-frame only. The profile shows 6,000 or so clones, less than 45% of them singletons. This CDR3 has 17 amino acids. Germline V CDR1 and CDR2: SGHRS, YFSETQ. Trimming shortened V by 4 bases and J by 4 bases, and 21 bases separated the two germline ends. Of note for this clone: The antigen remains unidentified.

The sample was lung tumor tissue, taken before any cancer treatment. The clonotype comes from a woman aged 40-70 years with stage II squamous cell lung carcinoma. The V and J genes are TRBV5-1 and TRBJ1-3, with D possibly being TRBD1 (6 bases). CDR3 in amino acids: CASSPHDGGRWGNTIYF. CDR3 bases: TGCGCCAGCAGCCCCCATGACGGGGGGCGCTGGGGAAACACCATATATTTT.